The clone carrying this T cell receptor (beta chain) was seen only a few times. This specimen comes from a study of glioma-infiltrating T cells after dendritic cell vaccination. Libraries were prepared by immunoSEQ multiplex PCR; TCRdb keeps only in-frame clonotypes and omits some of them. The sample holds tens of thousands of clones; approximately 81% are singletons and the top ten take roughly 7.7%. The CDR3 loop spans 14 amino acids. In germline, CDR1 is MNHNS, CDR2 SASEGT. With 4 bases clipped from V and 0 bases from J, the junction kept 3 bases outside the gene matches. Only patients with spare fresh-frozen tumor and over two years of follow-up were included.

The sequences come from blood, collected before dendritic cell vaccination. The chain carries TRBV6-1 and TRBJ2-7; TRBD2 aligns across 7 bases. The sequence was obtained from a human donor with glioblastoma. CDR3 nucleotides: TGTGCCAGCAGTGGAGGCGGGAGCTCCTACGAGCAGTACTTC. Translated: CASSGGGSSYEQYF.